Listed here are 5 T cell receptor beta chains from one sample, sequenced in a study of identical twins. TCRdb reprocessed the 5' RACE reads via MiXCR and lists one record per CDR3 protein. This table has 1.5 million to 2 million distinct CDR3 sequences, about 30% appearing once. The sequencing sample was made of cord blood. The receptors here all came from a newborn girl in good health.

The chain is built from TRBV20-1 and TRBJ2-1; TRBD1 aligns across 7 bases. The CDR3 is 15 amino acids. J lost 7 bases, V lost 0 bases, and 9 bases had no gene match. Per germline, CDR1 DFQATT and CDR2 SNEGSKA (reference sequence). CDR3 in DNA: TGCAGTGCTAGAGATCGACAGGGCATGAGGAATGAGCAGTTCTTC. Its translation is CSARDRQGMRNEQFF.

The V gene is TRBV12-3 or TRBV12-4, the J gene TRBJ2-7, with D possibly matching TRBD2 (5 bases). V was cut by 3 bases and J by 7 bases, with 10 bases left in between. The CDR3 runs 12 residues. CDR3 in DNA: TGTGCCAGCAGTTTTGAGGGAGATGAGCAGTACTTC. Its protein is CASSFEGDEQYF.

This sequence joins TRBV28 and TRBJ2-7, with D unresolved. Germline CDR1 is MDHEN and CDR2 is SYDVKM. Trimming left V 4 bases short and J 4 bases short, with 14 bases between. This CDR3 spans 14 amino acids. CDR3 coding DNA: TGTGCCAGCAGTTCACAGTTCTTCTTTTACGAGCAGTACTTC. The encoded protein is CASSSQFFFYEQYF.

This clonotype was seen many times. A read error may account for a junction end that differs from germline. The chain carries TRBV7-9 and TRBJ2-1, with a possible D match to TRBD2 (6 bases). Germline CDR1 SEHNR, CDR2 FQNEAQ (reference sequence). The CDR3 contains 15 residues. CDR3 in amino acids: CASSLGSGSYNEQFF. CDR3 bases: TGTGCCAGCAGTTTAGGTAGCGGCTCCTACAATGAGCAGTTCTTC.

V usage is TRBV7-9 and J usage is TRBJ2-1; TRBD2 matches 7 bases. J was trimmed by 8 bases and V by 7 bases; bases with no gene match: 14. In germline, CDR1 is SEHNR, CDR2 FQNEAQ (reference sequence). The CDR3 spans 15 residues. CDR3 residues: CASIDTGLPQDEQFF. The DNA of the CDR3 is TGTGCCAGCATTGACACGGGACTACCTCAGGATGAGCAGTTCTTC.